A selection of T cell receptor beta chains follows, all from one sample in a study of CD8 T cells in Susac syndrome. TCRdb re-analysed the immunoSEQ multiplex PCR reads in MiXCR, keeping a single row per CDR3 protein. This repertoire shows 210,000 or so distinct CDR3 sequences, about 95% found once; its top ten account for roughly 0.14%. The sample was CD4+ T cells from PBMCs. The receptors stem from a human donor with Susac syndrome. Each CDR3 is given with its conserved first and last residue. The D gene is left open where the match is weak. Clone size is given for some rows only: seen once, a few or many times, or a class if the clone is expanded.

abundance: NA
v_gene: TRBV3-1
d_gene: TRBD1
j_gene: TRBJ1-1
CDR3nt: TGTGCCAGCAGCCAGGACAGGGTTATCACTGAAGCTTTCTTT
CDR3aa: CASSQDRVITEAFF

abundance: NA
v_gene: TRBV7-2
d_gene: NA
j_gene: TRBJ1-2
CDR3nt: TGTGCCAGCAGCTTATATACGGGATTGGGGTATGGCTACACCTTC
CDR3aa: CASSLYTGLGYGYTF

abundance: once
v_gene: TRBV3-1
d_gene: TRBD2
j_gene: TRBJ2-7
CDR3nt: TGTGCCAGCAGCCGCGGGGGGCTTTCGTCCTACGAGCAGTACTTC
CDR3aa: CASSRGGLSSYEQYF

abundance: NA
v_gene: TRBV6-1
d_gene: TRBD1
j_gene: TRBJ1-1
CDR3nt: TGTGCCAGCAGTCCAGTCGTCCCGGGACAGGGGATGAACACTGAAGCTTTCTTT
CDR3aa: CASSPVVPGQGMNTEAFF

abundance: NA
v_gene: TRBV29-1
d_gene: NA
j_gene: TRBJ2-3
CDR3nt: TGCAGCGTTGCAAGGGGAGGCACAGATACGCAGTATTTT
CDR3aa: CSVARGGTDTQYF

abundance: NA
v_gene: TRBV5-6
d_gene: NA
j_gene: TRBJ1-5
CDR3nt: TGTGCCAGCAGCATCTACACCGGTCAGCCCCAGCATTTT
CDR3aa: CASSIYTGQPQHF

abundance: once
v_gene: TRBV12-3/TRBV12-4
d_gene: TRBD1
j_gene: TRBJ1-2
CDR3nt: TGTGCCAGCACCAAAGACAGGGAGGCTGGCTACACCTTC
CDR3aa: CASTKDREAGYTF

abundance: NA
v_gene: TRBV6-2/TRBV6-3
d_gene: NA
j_gene: TRBJ2-1
CDR3nt: TGTGCCAGCAGTTTGAACCCTCGAACGGGGCTCTACAATGAGCAGTTCTTC
CDR3aa: CASSLNPRTGLYNEQFF

abundance: NA
v_gene: TRBV7-3
d_gene: NA
j_gene: TRBJ2-2
CDR3nt: TGTGCCAGCAGCTTAGGCTTAAGCGGGGAGCTGTTTTTT
CDR3aa: CASSLGLSGELFF

abundance: NA
v_gene: TRBV7-2
d_gene: NA
j_gene: TRBJ1-1
CDR3nt: TGTGCCAGCAGCCTACGGAGGGGGAGTACTGAAGCTTTCTTT
CDR3aa: CASSLRRGSTEAFF

abundance: NA
v_gene: TRBV25-1
d_gene: TRBD1
j_gene: TRBJ1-6
CDR3nt: TGTGCCAGCAGTGTTGGACAGGGGTCAAGCGACCTCCACTTT
CDR3aa: CASSVGQGSSDLHF

abundance: NA
v_gene: TRBV30
d_gene: NA
j_gene: TRBJ2-3
CDR3nt: TGTGCCTGGAGGGGGGACGAGAACACAGATACGCAGTATTTT
CDR3aa: CAWRGDENTDTQYF